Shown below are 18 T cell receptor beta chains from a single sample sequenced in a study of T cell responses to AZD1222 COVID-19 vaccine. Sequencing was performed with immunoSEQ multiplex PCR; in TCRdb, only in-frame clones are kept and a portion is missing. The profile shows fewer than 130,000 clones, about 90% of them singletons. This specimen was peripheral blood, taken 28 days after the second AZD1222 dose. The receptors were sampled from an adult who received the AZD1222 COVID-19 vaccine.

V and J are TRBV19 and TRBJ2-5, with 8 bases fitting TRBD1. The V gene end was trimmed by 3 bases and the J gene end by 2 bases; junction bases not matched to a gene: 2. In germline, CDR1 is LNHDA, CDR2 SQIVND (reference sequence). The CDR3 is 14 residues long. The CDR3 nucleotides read TGTGCCAGTAGTATTAACAGGGGGCAAGAGACCCAGTACTTC. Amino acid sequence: CASSINRGQETQYF.

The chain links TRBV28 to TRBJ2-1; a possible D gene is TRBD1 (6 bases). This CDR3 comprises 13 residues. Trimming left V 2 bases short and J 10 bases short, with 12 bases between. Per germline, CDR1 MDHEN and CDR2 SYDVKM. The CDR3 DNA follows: TGTGCCAGCAGTTTAACCGGACAGAAAGAGCAGTTCTTC. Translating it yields CASSLTGQKEQFF. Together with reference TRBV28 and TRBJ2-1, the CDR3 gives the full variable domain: DVKVTQSSRYLVKRTGEKVFLECVQDMDHENMFWYRQDPGLGLRLIYFSYDVKMKEKGDIPEGYSVSREKKERFSLILESASTNQTSMYLCASSLTGQKEQFFGPGTRLTVL.

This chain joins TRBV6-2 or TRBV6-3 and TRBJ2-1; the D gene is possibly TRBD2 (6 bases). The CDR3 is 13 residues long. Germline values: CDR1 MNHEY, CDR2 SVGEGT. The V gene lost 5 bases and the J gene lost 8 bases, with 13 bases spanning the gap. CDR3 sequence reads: CASSQSGVYEQFF. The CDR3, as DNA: TGTGCCAGCAGTCAATCGGGAGTCTATGAGCAGTTCTTC.

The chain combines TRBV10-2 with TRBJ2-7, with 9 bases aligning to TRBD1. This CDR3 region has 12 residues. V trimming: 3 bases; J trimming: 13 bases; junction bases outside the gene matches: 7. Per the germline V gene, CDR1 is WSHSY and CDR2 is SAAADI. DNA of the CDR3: TGCGCCAGCAGTGAAAGGGGACAGGGTCTCTACTTC. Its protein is CASSERGQGLYF.

The CDR3 nucleotides read TGTGCCAGCAGCACGATACAGGGGGCCACTGAAGCTTTCTTT. Protein product: CASSTIQGATEAFF. The chain uses TRBV5-5 and TRBJ1-1; 9 bases match TRBD1. CDR3 length: 14 amino acids. V was pared by 4 bases and J by 4 bases, with 5 bases of the junction left unmatched. Germline V gives CDR1 SGHKS, CDR2 YYEKEE (reference sequence). Supplemented by reference TRBV5-5 and TRBJ1-1, the full variable domain reads DAGVTQSPTHLIKTRGQQVTLRCSPISGHKSVSWYQQVLGQGPQFIFQYYEKEERGRGNFPDRFSARQFPNYSSELNVNALLLGDSALYLCASSTIQGATEAFFGQGTRLTVV.

This chain's CDR3 is CASRTGTSGRGSTGELFF. The CDR3, as DNA: TGTGCCAGTAGGACCGGGACTAGCGGGAGGGGTTCCACCGGGGAGCTGTTTTTT. The rearrangement joins TRBV19 to TRBJ2-2; 16 bases are a match to TRBD2. CDR3 length: 18 residues. The germline V gene has CDR1 LNHDA and CDR2 SQIVND (reference sequence). The J segment lost 4 bases and the V segment lost 6 bases, leaving 8 bases of the junction unmatched.

As DNA, the CDR3 is TGTGCCAGCAGTCTCCAGAGAAACTACGAGCAGTACTTC. This encodes CASSLQRNYEQYF. The V gene is TRBV5-4, the J gene TRBJ2-7; D remains ambiguous. Germline V CDR1 and CDR2: SGHNT, YYREEE (reference sequence). The CDR3 length is 13 residues. Trimming took 5 bases from V and 3 from J, leaving 12 bases between them.

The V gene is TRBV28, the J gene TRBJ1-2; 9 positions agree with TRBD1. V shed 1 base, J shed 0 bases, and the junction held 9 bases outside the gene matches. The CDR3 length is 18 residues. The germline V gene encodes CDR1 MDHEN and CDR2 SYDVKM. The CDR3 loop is CASSLSGQGRKANYGYTF. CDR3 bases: TGTGCCAGCAGTTTATCAGGACAGGGGAGGAAGGCTAACTATGGCTACACCTTC.

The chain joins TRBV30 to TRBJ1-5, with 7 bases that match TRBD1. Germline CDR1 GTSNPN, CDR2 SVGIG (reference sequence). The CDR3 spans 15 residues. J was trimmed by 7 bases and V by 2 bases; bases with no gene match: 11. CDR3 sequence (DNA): TGTGCCTGGAGTACTACAGGGGTAAGCAGCCAGCCCCAGCATTTT. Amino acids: CAWSTTGVSSQPQHF.

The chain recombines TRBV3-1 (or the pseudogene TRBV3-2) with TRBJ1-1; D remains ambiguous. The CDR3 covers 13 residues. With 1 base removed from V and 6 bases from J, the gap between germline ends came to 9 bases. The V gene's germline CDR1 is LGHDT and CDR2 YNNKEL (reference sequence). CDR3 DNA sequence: TGTGCCAGCAGCCAAGGACTTGGGGCTGAAGCTTTCTTT. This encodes CASSQGLGAEAFF.

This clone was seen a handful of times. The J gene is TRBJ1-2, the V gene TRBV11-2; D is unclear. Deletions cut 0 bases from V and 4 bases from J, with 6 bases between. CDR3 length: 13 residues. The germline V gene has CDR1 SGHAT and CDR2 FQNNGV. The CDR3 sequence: CASSLDRVYGYTF. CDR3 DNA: TGTGCCAGCAGCTTAGATAGGGTCTATGGCTACACCTTC.

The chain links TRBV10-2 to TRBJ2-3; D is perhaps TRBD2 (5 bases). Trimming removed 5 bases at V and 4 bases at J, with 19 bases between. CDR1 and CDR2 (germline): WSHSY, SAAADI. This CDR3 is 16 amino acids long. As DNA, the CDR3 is TGCGCCAGCAGTCCGCGGGTGGGTGTTGCCGCAGATACGCAGTATTTT. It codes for CASSPRVGVAADTQYF.

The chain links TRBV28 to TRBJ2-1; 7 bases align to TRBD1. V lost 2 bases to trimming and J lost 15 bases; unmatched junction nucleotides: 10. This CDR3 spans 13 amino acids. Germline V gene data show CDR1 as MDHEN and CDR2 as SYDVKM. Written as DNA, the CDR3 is TGTGCCAGCAGTTTACGGCGGCAGGGGGTCCTGTTCTTC. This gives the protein CASSLRRQGVLFF.

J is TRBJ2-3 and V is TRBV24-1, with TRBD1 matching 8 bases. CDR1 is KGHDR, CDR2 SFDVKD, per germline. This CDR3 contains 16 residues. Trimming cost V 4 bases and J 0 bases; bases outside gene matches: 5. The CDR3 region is CATSDATGASTDTQYF. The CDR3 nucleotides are TGTGCCACCAGTGACGCGACAGGGGCCAGCACAGATACGCAGTATTTT.

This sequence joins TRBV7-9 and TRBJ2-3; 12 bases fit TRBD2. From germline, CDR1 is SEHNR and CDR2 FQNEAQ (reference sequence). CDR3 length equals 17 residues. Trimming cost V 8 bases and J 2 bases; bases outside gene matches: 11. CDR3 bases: TGTGCCAGCCCCCTAGCGGGAGGGCCGACTGACACAGATACGCAGTATTTT. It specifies CASPLAGGPTDTDTQYF.

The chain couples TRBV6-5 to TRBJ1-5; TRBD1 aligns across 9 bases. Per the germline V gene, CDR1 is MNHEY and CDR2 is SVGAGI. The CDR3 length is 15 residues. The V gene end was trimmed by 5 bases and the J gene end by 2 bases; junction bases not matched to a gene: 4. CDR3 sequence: CASSPDRGGNQPQHF. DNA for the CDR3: TGTGCCAGCAGTCCGGACAGGGGTGGCAATCAGCCCCAGCATTTT.

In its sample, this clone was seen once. The chain's CDR3 is CASSATRTEWRETQYF. In DNA, the CDR3 is TGTGCCAGCAGCGCAACCCGGACAGAATGGCGGGAGACCCAGTACTTC. The rearrangement uses TRBV5-5 and TRBJ2-5; the D gene is possibly TRBD1 (6 bases). CDR1 and CDR2 from the germline V gene are SGHKS and YYEKEE (reference sequence). The CDR3 covers 16 residues. V shed 4 bases and J shed 5 bases, with 21 bases lying between them. The full variable domain, rest sourced from reference TRBV5-5 and TRBJ2-5, is DAGVTQSPTHLIKTRGQQVTLRCSPISGHKSVSWYQQVLGQGPQFIFQYYEKEERGRGNFPDRFSARQFPNYSSELNVNALLLGDSALYLCASSATRTEWRETQYFGPGTRLLVL.

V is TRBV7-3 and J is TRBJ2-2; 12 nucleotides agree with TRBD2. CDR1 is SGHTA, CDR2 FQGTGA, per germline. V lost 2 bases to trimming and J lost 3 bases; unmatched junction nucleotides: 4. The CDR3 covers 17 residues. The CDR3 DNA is TGTGCCAGCAGCTTACTAGCGGGAGGGCCGGACACCGGGGAGCTGTTTTTT. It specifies CASSLLAGGPDTGELFF.